The clone carrying this T cell receptor (beta chain) was recorded only once. Only in-frame clones appear in the TCRdb table, and some are missing; sequencing was by immunoSEQ multiplex PCR. The table lists 130,000 to 150,000 clones, 80% to 85% of them singletons, with approximately 40% in the top ten. This specimen belongs to a study of blood T cell repertoires in COVID-19. The TCR originated in a human donor in a cohort sampled during active COVID-19. Sequenced input: peripheral blood.

CDR3: CATSRAGSNQPQHF. The CDR3 region has the DNA TGTGCCACCAGCAGGGCAGGGAGCAATCAGCCCCAGCATTTT. The rearrangement links TRBV15 to TRBJ1-5, with D perhaps matching TRBD1 (5 bases). CDR3 size: 14 residues. V was trimmed by 3 bases and J by 1 base, leaving 7 bases between them. Germline V CDR1 and CDR2: LNHNV, YYDKDF (reference sequence).